A single sample is the source of the 19 T cell receptor beta chains below, sequenced in a study of blood T cells in healthy people across ages. Together with a sample-barcoded 5' primer, a J-beta primer mix was included in a second PCR lasting roughly 6 to 12 cycles. TCRdb re-analysed the 5' RACE reads in MiXCR, keeping a single row per CDR3 protein. The sample holds roughly 2 million distinct CDR3 sequences, just under 50% seen once. Sequencing was performed on blood. The receptors were gathered from a woman between 40 and 50 years old in good health.

In this sample, this clonotype turned up a few times. The V and J genes are TRBV20-1 and TRBJ2-1; D perhaps matches TRBD1 (6 bases). Germline lookup yields CDR1 DFQATT and CDR2 SNEGSKA (reference sequence). CDR3 length equals 16 residues. Trimming stripped 3 bases from V and 3 bases from J, with 18 bases between. The chain's CDR3 is CSARPQGTRIYNEQFF. The CDR3 coding sequence is TGCAGTGCTAGGCCCCAAGGGACACGGATCTACAATGAGCAGTTCTTC.

This clonotype was seen only a few times. The chain couples TRBV20-1 to TRBJ2-5; TRBD2 agrees at 13 bases. The ends lost 6 bases at V and 2 bases at J; junction bases unmatched: 6. This CDR3 has 15 residues. Germline V gene data show CDR1 as DFQATT and CDR2 as SNEGSKA (reference sequence). In nucleotides, the CDR3 is TGCAGTGCCCGACTAGCGGGGGGATTACAAGAGACCCAGTACTTC. Residues: CSARLAGGLQETQYF.

The chain couples TRBV12-3 or TRBV12-4 to TRBJ1-2, with 7 bases aligning to TRBD1. This CDR3 region has 12 residues. V dropped 6 bases and J dropped 8; count of bases not matched to a gene: 6. DNA of the CDR3: TGTGCCAGCAGCACAGGGGATGGGGGCTACACCTTC. It encodes CASSTGDGGYTF.

The CDR3 DNA reads TGTGCCAGCAGTCTCTACAATGCTTACGAGCAGTACTTC. Translated, it gives CASSLYNAYEQYF. The chain is built from TRBV12-3 or TRBV12-4 and TRBJ2-7; D ambiguous. This CDR3 comprises 13 residues. The V gene lost 5 bases and the J gene lost 4 bases, with 12 bases spanning the gap.

Worth noting for this clonotype: An end of the junction differs from the germline gene, which may be a read error. The rearrangement links TRBV4-1 to TRBJ2-3, with D unclear. The CDR3 extends over 16 amino acids. Germline CDR1 reads MGHRA; CDR2 reads YSYEKL. Here the CDR3 reads CAGSQDIYGIRDTQYF. The CDR3 DNA is TGCGCCGGCAGCCAAGATATCTACGGAATTCGGGATACGCAGTATTTT.

The chain is built from TRBV7-9 and TRBJ2-5, with D unresolved. Trimming pared 3 bases from V and 2 bases from J, leaving 10 bases between. This CDR3 has 14 amino acids. Germline lookup yields CDR1 SEHNR and CDR2 FQNEAQ (reference sequence). The CDR3 region is CASSFARTQETQYF. The CDR3 DNA sequence: TGTGCCAGCAGCTTTGCCAGAACTCAAGAGACCCAGTACTTC.

V gene TRBV4-1 combines with J gene TRBJ2-1; D may be TRBD2 (6 bases). In germline, CDR1 is MGHRA, CDR2 YSYEKL. The V gene lost 2 bases and the J gene lost 2 bases, with 13 bases spanning the gap. This CDR3 is 16 amino acids long. The CDR3 protein is CASSQFLGGTYNEQFF. Here the CDR3 DNA reads TGCGCCAGCAGCCAATTCCTTGGGGGGACCTACAATGAGCAGTTCTTC.

This clonotype was detected only a few times. The V gene is TRBV20-1, the J gene TRBJ2-6; 7 bases map to TRBD1. V lost 5 bases to trimming and J lost 0 bases; unmatched junction nucleotides: 1. The V gene's germline CDR1 is DFQATT and CDR2 SNEGSKA (reference sequence). The CDR3 covers 14 residues. The CDR3 loop reads CSAYRGSGANVLTF. The CDR3 DNA is TGCAGTGCTTACAGGGGCTCTGGGGCCAACGTCCTGACTTTC.

V usage is TRBV5-1 and J usage is TRBJ2-1, with D possibly TRBD2 on 5 matching bases. Germline V CDR1 and CDR2: SGHRS, YFSETQ. V was pared by 6 bases and J by 5 bases, with 15 bases between. This CDR3 is 14 amino acids long. This CDR3 reads CASMLGLFNNEQFF. For the CDR3, the DNA is TGCGCCAGCATGCTTGGACTCTTCAACAATGAGCAGTTCTTC.

This chain connects TRBV4-3 to TRBJ1-4; no clear D gene. The CDR3 runs 16 residues. Germline V CDR1 and CDR2: LGHNA, YSLEER. The germline V and J ends were trimmed by 4 bases and 5 bases, with 17 bases remaining between them. CDR3: CASSLQFRTDNEKLFF. The CDR3 DNA is TGCGCCAGCAGCCTTCAATTCCGGACGGACAATGAAAAACTGTTTTTT.

This clonotype was counted a single time. This sequence joins TRBV4-3 and TRBJ1-1; possible D gene TRBD1, 6 bases. The V end was cut by 0 bases, the J end by 6 bases, with 14 bases between. The germline V gene encodes CDR1 LGHNA and CDR2 YSLEER. The length of the CDR3 is 15 residues. The CDR3 nucleotides are TGCGCCAGCAGCCAAGATCCCGAACAGGGCGCTGAAGCTTTCTTT. This translates into CASSQDPEQGAEAFF.

J is TRBJ2-6 and V is TRBV5-4; TRBD1 matches 12 bases. This CDR3 spans 17 amino acids. The germline V gene has CDR1 SGHNT and CDR2 YYREEE (reference sequence). Trimming cost V 4 bases and J 4 bases; bases outside gene matches: 6. CDR3 loop: CASSSRDRGQGANVLTF. The CDR3 coding sequence is TGTGCCAGCAGCAGCCGGGACAGGGGGCAAGGGGCCAACGTCCTGACTTTC.

Many counts were recorded for this clonotype. This chain connects TRBV12-3 or TRBV12-4 to TRBJ2-3, with 7 nucleotides matching TRBD2. The CDR3 is 15 amino acids. V shed 4 bases and J 1 base; nucleotides not matched to a gene: 5. Here the CDR3 DNA reads TGTGCCAGCAGTTCTGCGGGGGACCGCACAGATACGCAGTATTTT. Protein sequence: CASSSAGDRTDTQYF.

The V gene is TRBV6-1, the J gene TRBJ2-5; D possibly corresponds to TRBD1 (6 bases). The J call is uncertain, as TRBJ2-7 better fits the DNA end. This CDR3 has 15 amino acids. Germline V CDR1 and CDR2: MNHNS, SASEGT. CDR3 in DNA: TGTGCCAGCAGTGAATCGGCGGACAGTGTATACGAGCAGTACTTC. Protein product: CASSESADSVYEQYF.

This clonotype was seen a handful of times. The rearrangement uses TRBV29-1 and TRBJ2-5; D may be TRBD1 (5 bases). The ends were cut back, 2 bases at V and 2 bases at J, with 12 bases in the middle. Germline V lookup: CDR1 SQVTM, CDR2 ANQGSEA. This CDR3 spans 14 amino acids. The CDR3 region is CSVEYPGSQETQYF. DNA of the CDR3: TGCAGCGTTGAATATCCAGGGTCGCAAGAGACCCAGTACTTC. Supplemented by reference TRBV29-1 and TRBJ2-5, the full variable domain reads SAVISQKPSRDICQRGTSLTIQCQVDSQVTMMFWYRQQPGQSLTLIATANQGSEATYESGFVIDKFPISRPNLTFSTLTVSNMSPEDSSIYLCSVEYPGSQETQYFGPGTRLLVL.

This chain joins TRBV29-1 and TRBJ2-3; D is perhaps TRBD1 (5 bases). Germline CDR1 reads SQVTM; CDR2 reads ANQGSEA. The CDR3 contains 11 residues. With 7 bases removed from V and 2 bases from J, the gap between germline ends came to 7 bases. The CDR3 sequence is CSEGATDTQYF. Written as DNA, the CDR3 is TGCAGCGAAGGGGCCACAGATACGCAGTATTTT.

The chain combines TRBV5-1 with TRBJ2-1; D is undetermined. The V gene's germline CDR1 is SGHRS and CDR2 YFSETQ. The CDR3 sequence is 15 residues long. V was trimmed by 4 bases and J by 0 bases, leaving 11 bases between them. CDR3 DNA sequence: TGCGCCAGCAGCATGACGGCTACCTCCTACAATGAGCAGTTCTTC. Translating gives CASSMTATSYNEQFF.

The CDR3 sequence is CASNFGAKRGMAKNIQYF. The CDR3 DNA sequence: TGTGCCAGCAACTTTGGGGCCAAACGGGGAATGGCCAAAAACATTCAGTACTTC. The chain links TRBV5-8 to TRBJ2-4; perhaps D is TRBD1 or TRBD2 (5 bases each). The CDR3 is 18 amino acids. V was pared by 6 bases and J by 1 base, with 23 bases between. The germline CDR1 and CDR2 sequences are SGHTS and YDEGEE.

The gene calls are TRBV9 and TRBJ2-3, with 7 bases lining up with TRBD2. This CDR3 comprises 18 residues. V was pared by 3 bases and J by 0 bases, with 13 bases of the junction left unmatched. The germline CDR1 and CDR2 sequences are SGDLS and YYNGEE. The CDR3 DNA follows: TGTGCCAGCAGCGCCGTTCAGAGTCTAGCGGCTAGCACAGATACGCAGTATTTT. Its protein product is CASSAVQSLAASTDTQYF.